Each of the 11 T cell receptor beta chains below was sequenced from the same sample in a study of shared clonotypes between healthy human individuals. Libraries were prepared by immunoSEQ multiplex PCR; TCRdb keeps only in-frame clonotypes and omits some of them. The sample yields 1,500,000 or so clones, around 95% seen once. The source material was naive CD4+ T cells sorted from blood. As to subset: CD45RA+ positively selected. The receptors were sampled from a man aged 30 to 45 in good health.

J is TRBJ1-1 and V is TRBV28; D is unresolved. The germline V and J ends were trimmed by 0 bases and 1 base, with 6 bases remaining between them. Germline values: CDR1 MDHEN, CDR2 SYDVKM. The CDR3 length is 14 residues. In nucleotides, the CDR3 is TGTGCCAGCAGTTTATGGGCAGAGAACACTGAAGCTTTCTTT. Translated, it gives CASSLWAENTEAFF.

CDR3 region: CASSLRLAGGLNEQFF. Written as DNA, the CDR3 is TGTGCCAGCAGCCTTAGACTAGCGGGAGGGCTGAATGAGCAGTTCTTC. The gene calls are TRBV7-2 and TRBJ2-1; TRBD2 aligns across 14 bases. CDR1 SGHTA and CDR2 FQGNSA come from the germline V gene. The CDR3 is made up of 16 amino acids. V shed 5 bases and J 7 bases; nucleotides not matched to a gene: 7.

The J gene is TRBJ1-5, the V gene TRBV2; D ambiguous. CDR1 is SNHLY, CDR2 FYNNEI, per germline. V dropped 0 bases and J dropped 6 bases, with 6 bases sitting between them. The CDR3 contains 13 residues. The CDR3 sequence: CASSEAPRQPQHF. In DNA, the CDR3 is TGTGCCAGCAGTGAAGCACCCCGTCAGCCCCAGCATTTT.

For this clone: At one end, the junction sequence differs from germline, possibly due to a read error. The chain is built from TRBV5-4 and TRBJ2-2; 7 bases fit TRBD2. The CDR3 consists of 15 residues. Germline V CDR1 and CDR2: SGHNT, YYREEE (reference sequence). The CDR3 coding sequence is TGTGCCAGCAGTTTGGGAGGGCGCAGCACCGGGGAGCTGTTTTTT. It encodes CASSLGGRSTGELFF.

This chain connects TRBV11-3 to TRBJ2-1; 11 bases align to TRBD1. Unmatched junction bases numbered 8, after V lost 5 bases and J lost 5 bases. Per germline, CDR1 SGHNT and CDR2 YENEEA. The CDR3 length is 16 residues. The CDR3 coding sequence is TGTGCCAGCAGCCTCAGTCCGGGACAGGGGGACAATGAGCAGTTCTTC. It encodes CASSLSPGQGDNEQFF.

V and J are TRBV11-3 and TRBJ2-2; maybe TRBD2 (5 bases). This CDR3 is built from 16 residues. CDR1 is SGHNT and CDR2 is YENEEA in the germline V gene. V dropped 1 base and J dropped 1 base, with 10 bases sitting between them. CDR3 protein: CASSLASTMNTGELFF. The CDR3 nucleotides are TGTGCCAGCAGCTTAGCCTCGACTATGAACACCGGGGAGCTGTTTTTT.

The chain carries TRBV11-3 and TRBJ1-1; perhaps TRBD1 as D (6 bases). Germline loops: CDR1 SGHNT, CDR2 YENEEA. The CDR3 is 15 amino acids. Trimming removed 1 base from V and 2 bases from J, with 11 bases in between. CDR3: CASSLGVGGNTEAFF. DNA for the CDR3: TGTGCCAGCAGCTTAGGCGTAGGGGGAAACACTGAAGCTTTCTTT.

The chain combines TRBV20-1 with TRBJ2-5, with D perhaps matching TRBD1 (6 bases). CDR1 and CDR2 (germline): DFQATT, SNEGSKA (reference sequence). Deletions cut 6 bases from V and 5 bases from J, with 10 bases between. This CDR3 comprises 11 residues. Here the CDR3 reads CSAHRVETQYF. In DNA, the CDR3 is TGCAGTGCCCACAGGGTTGAGACCCAGTACTTC.

CDR3 in amino acids: CSVLEDLVKNTEAFF. In DNA form, the CDR3 reads TGCAGCGTTCTTGAAGATCTAGTTAAGAACACTGAAGCTTTCTTT. The V and J genes are TRBV29-1 and TRBJ1-1; D unclear. Germline CDR1 and CDR2: SQVTM and ANQGSEA. V lost 5 bases, J lost 1 base, and 17 bases lay in between. CDR3 size: 15 residues.

As DNA, the CDR3 is TGTGCCAGCAGTTTGAAGTTCGGCGGGAGTTACAATGAGCAGTTCTTC. As protein: CASSLKFGGSYNEQFF. The chain uses TRBV28 and TRBJ2-1; 7 bases are a match to TRBD2. Germline V CDR1 and CDR2: MDHEN, SYDVKM. The CDR3 is made up of 16 amino acids. The J segment lost 4 bases and the V segment lost 3 bases, leaving 9 bases of the junction unmatched.

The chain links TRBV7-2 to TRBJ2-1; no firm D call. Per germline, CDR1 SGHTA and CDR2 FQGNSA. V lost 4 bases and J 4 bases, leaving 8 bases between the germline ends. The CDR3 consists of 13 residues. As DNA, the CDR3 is TGTGCCAGCAGCTACCTATTTTACAATGAGCAGTTCTTC. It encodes CASSYLFYNEQFF.